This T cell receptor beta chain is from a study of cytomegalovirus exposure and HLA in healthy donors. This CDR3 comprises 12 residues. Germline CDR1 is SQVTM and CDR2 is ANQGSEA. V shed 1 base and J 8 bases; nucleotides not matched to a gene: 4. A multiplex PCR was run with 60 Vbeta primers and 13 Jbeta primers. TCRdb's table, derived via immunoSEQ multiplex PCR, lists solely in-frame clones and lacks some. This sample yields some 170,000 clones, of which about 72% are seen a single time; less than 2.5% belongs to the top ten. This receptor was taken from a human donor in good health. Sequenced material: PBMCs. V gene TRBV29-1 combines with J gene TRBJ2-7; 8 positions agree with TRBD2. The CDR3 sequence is CSVEAGGFQQYF. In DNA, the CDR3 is TGCAGCGTTGAAGCGGGGGGGTTCCAGCAGTACTTC.